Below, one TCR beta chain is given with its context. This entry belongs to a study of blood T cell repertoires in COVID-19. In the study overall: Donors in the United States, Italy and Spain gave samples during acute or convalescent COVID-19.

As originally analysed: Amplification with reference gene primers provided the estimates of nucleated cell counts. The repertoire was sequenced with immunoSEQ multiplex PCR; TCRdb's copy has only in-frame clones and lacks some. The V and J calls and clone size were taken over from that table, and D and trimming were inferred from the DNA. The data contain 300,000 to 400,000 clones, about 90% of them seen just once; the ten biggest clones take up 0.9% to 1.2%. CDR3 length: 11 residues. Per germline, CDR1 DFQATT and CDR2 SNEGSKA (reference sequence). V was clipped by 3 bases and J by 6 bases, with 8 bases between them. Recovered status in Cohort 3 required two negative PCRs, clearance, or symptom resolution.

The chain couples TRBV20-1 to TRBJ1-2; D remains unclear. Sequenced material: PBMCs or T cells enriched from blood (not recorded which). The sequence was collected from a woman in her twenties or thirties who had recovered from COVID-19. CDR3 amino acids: CSASNPNGYTF. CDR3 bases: TGCAGTGCTAGTAATCCAAATGGCTACACCTTC.